This TCR beta chain was identified in a study of T cells in Graves' hyperthyroidism and ophthalmopathy. Looking at the study overall: Peripheral blood specimens were obtained at initial diagnosis, prior to any treatment. Study findings and constraints: Through a model of 13 V-J features, ophthalmopathy was separated from stable hyperthyroidism.

In regard to this clonotype: Its specificity is not known.

Per germline, CDR1 KGHSH and CDR2 LQKENI. Trimming shortened V by 4 bases and J by 7 bases, and 13 bases separated the two germline ends. The CDR3 covers 13 residues. No progression to ophthalmopathy during 18 months of follow-up defined stable disease. PBMCs were sourced from roughly 9.3 ml fresh peripheral blood. Amplification yielded TCR beta CDR3 regions, with RNA transcripts as the source. The TCR CDR3 was amplified in a first-round RT-PCR using the HTBI primer set. TCRdb fed the multiplex PCR reads into MiXCR, producing one record per CDR3 protein. The sample lists around 560,000 distinct CDR3 sequences; approximately 16% were seen once.

The sequence came from a young woman with Graves' hyperthyroidism. The sample taken for sequencing was blood. The chain uses TRBV18 and TRBJ2-5, with unresolved D. The CDR3 protein is CASSLPPGPTQYF. The CDR3 DNA reads as TGTGCCAGCTCACTCCCTCCTGGCCCGACCCAGTACTTC. The whole variable domain, filled in from reference TRBV18 and TRBJ2-5, reads NAGVMQNPRHLVRRRGQEARLRCSPMKGHSHVYWYRQLPEEGLKFMVYLQKENIIDESGMPKERFSAEFPKEGPSILRIQQVVRGDSAAYFCASSLPPGPTQYFGPGTRLLVL.